This T cell receptor beta chain derives from a study of T-cell reconstitution after alpha-beta-depleted transplantation in children (dated by TCRdb to 2016 to 2018). Looking at the study overall: The study quantitatively tracked T-cell immune reconstitution after TCRalphabeta/CD19-depleted allogeneic hematopoietic cell transplantation in children using TCR repertoire profiling.

The CDR3 holds 17 amino acids from the cysteine to the phenylalanine. Only the CDR3 portion is preserved as DNA: 51 bases, with reading frame beginning at the first base. According to the germline V gene, CDR1 reads LGHNA and CDR2 reads YSLEER. Of note for this clonotype: Its antigen has not been determined. An end of the junction differs from the germline gene, which may be a read error.

This specimen's treatment or condition label, interpreted: allogeneic hematopoietic cell transplantation with graft depleted of TCRalphabeta T cells and CD19 B cells. The transplant recipients were children given TCRalphabeta/CD19-depleted allogeneic hematopoietic cell grafts. Broader findings and caveats from the paper: The high TCRbeta diversity at day 60 in some patients was ascribed to recipient T cells and intrathymic progenitors that had survived conditioning. Apparently early alphabetaT-cell count recovery about two months after transplant reportedly relied on only several hundred rapidly expanded clones derived from non-depleted graft cells. Over the following months the frequencies of hyperexpanded clones went down, and after one year T-cell counts and TCRbeta diversity were mostly credited to newly produced T cells.

Library generation was performed with PCR. TCRdb records Illumina HiSeq 2500 as the sequencer. TCR library preparation used molecular barcoding, with unique molecular identifiers applied to normalize quantification of the TCRbeta repertoire. Using fastp trimming at Q25 and MiXCR clonotype assembly, TCRdb reanalyzed the public sequencing data and kept in-frame beta chains. Every distinct CDR3 protein forms one entry, paired with its most common genes and DNA. This sample gives around 490,000 distinct CDR3 sequences in total; over 9.5% of them show up just once. The ten largest clonotypes hold 14% of the sample.

The receptor comes from a female patient between 2 and 15 years old who had a stem cell transplant for aplastic anemia, so the T cells may come from the graft donor. This specimen was PBMCs, mostly from graft donor cells, taken 180 days after TCRalphabeta/CD19-depleted stem cell transplant. Rearrangement joined TRBV4-3 to TRBJ1-2, and 7 bases in between align with TRBD1. CDR3 protein: CASSQDSQTGKYYGYTF. The nucleotide sequence is TGCGCCAGCAGCCAAGATTCACAGACAGGGAAATACTACGGCTACACCTTC.